The 9 T cell receptor beta chains below come from one sample, sequenced in a study of shared clonotypes between healthy human individuals. CD45RO-negative CD8 cells positively selected for CCR7 made up the naive population, which excluded terminally differentiated effector memory CD45RA+ cells. TCRdb's copy holds only in-frame clones and misses some; the assay was immunoSEQ multiplex PCR. The sample consists of some 2,100,000 clones, approximately 94% of them appearing once. The sample taken for sequencing was naive CD8+ T cells from PBMCs. These receptors were taken from a young man in good health. Some clones in this sample may be carry-over from other donors' samples.

This clone turned up a few times. The gene calls are TRBV4-2 and TRBJ1-4; TRBD1 is a possible D gene (5 bases). Trimming removed 4 bases from V and 8 bases from J, with 11 bases in between. Germline CDR1 is LGHNA and CDR2 is YNFKEQ. CDR3 length equals 13 residues. CDR3 region: CASSPRGDEKLFF. The CDR3 nucleotides read TGTGCCAGCAGCCCCCGGGGGGACGAAAAACTGTTTTTT.

The chain joins TRBV27 to TRBJ2-2; TRBD1 matches at 9 bases. CDR1 and CDR2 from the germline V gene are MNHEY and SMNVEV (reference sequence). With 4 bases clipped from V and 6 bases from J, the junction kept 9 bases outside the gene matches. The CDR3 has 16 amino acids. This CDR3 reads CASSYYLQGASGELFF. The CDR3 DNA reads TGTGCCAGCAGTTACTACCTACAGGGGGCGTCCGGGGAGCTGTTTTTT.

The chain links TRBV18 to TRBJ2-7; D is ambiguous. Germline V gene lookup returns CDR1 KGHSH and CDR2 LQKENI. The V gene lost 5 bases and the J gene lost 3 bases, with 17 bases spanning the gap. This CDR3 has 15 amino acids. The CDR3 loop is CASSSQTKDFYEQYF. For the CDR3, the DNA is TGTGCCAGCTCATCACAAACGAAGGATTTCTACGAGCAGTACTTC.

The J gene is TRBJ2-7, the V gene TRBV10-3; possible D gene TRBD1, 5 bases. This CDR3 has 15 amino acids. Germline CDR1 reads ENHRY; CDR2 reads SYGVKD. V was cut by 6 bases and J by 3 bases, with 18 bases left in between. CDR3 in DNA: TGTGCCATCAGGGACACACTAACGAAGCACTACGAGCAGTACTTC. Its protein product is CAIRDTLTKHYEQYF.

The V gene is TRBV4-1, the J gene TRBJ1-5; D is uncertain. Germline CDR1 MGHRA, CDR2 YSYEKL. This CDR3 is built from 16 residues. V lost 2 bases and J 9 bases, leaving 20 bases between the germline ends. The CDR3 loop reads CASSQKSATGMWPQHF. The CDR3 bases are TGCGCCAGCAGCCAAAAATCCGCCACGGGAATGTGGCCCCAGCATTTT.

The chain couples TRBV5-4 to TRBJ2-7, with D possibly being TRBD1 (6 bases). Germline CDR1 SGHNT, CDR2 YYREEE (reference sequence). Trimming removed 3 bases from V and 2 bases from J, with 15 bases in between. The length of the CDR3 is 15 residues. CDR3 in amino acids: CASSSTGRWTYEQYF. The CDR3 nucleotides read TGTGCCAGCAGCTCGACAGGAAGGTGGACCTACGAGCAGTACTTC.

The chain recombines TRBV15 with TRBJ2-1, with TRBD2 matching over 8 bases. This CDR3 spans 16 amino acids. The V gene end was trimmed by 3 bases and the J gene end by 3 bases; junction bases not matched to a gene: 7. In germline, CDR1 is LNHNV, CDR2 YYDKDF (reference sequence). This CDR3 is CATSRGREGVYNEQFF. The DNA of the CDR3 is TGTGCCACCAGCAGGGGACGGGAGGGGGTCTACAATGAGCAGTTCTTC.

The sample holds one count of this clone. Written as DNA, the CDR3 is TGTGCCAGCAGCTTAGCGGGGGACAGACTTTATGGCTACACCTTC. This encodes CASSLAGDRLYGYTF. The chain links TRBV7-8 to TRBJ1-2; TRBD1 matches 7 bases. J lost 5 bases, V lost 0 bases, and 6 bases had no gene match. Looked up from germline, CDR1 is SGHVS and CDR2 is FQNEAQ. The CDR3 is 15 amino acids.

CDR3 nucleotide sequence: TGTGCCAGCAGTCCAATAGTTTCAGATACGCAGTATTTT. Translated: CASSPIVSDTQYF. This chain uses TRBV27 with TRBJ2-3; no firm D call. V lost 5 bases and J 4 bases, leaving 10 bases between the germline ends. In germline, CDR1 is MNHEY, CDR2 SMNVEV (reference sequence). The CDR3 spans 13 residues.